This T cell receptor (beta chain) was documented in a study of T-cell memory formation after mild COVID-19. TCRdb passed the 5' RACE reads through MiXCR, listing each CDR3 protein once. Of 140,000 or so distinct CDR3 sequences listed, around 15% are singletons. V dropped 5 bases and J dropped 5 bases, with 17 bases sitting between them. The CDR3 length is 15 residues. CDR1 is SGHVS, CDR2 FNYEAQ, per germline. The V gene is TRBV7-6, the J gene TRBJ2-3, with D tentatively TRBD1 (5 bases). The material sequenced was PBMCs or a T cell subset sorted from them (not recorded which). The sequence came from an adult woman who had mild COVID-19 (a few samples of this study predate the infection). Cell type and time point are not known. CDR3 sequence (DNA): TGTGCCAGCAGCCGACAGCCCGGGCGTGGAGATACGCAGTATTTT. Residues: CASSRQPGRGDTQYF.